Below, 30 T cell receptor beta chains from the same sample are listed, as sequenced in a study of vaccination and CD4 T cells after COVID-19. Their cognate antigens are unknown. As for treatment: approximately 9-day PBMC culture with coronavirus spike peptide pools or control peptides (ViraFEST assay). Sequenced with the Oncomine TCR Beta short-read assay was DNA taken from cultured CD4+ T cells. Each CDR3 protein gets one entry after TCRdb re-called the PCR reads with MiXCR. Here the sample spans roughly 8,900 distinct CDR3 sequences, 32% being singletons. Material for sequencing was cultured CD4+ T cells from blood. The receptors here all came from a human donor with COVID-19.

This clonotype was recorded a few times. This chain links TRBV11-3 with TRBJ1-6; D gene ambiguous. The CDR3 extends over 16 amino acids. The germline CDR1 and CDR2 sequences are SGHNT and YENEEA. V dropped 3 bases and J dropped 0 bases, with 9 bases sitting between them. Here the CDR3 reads CASSFGSSSYNSPLHF. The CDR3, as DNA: TGTGCCAGCAGCTTTGGATCCAGCTCCTATAATTCACCCCTCCACTTT.

The CDR3 here is CASSVAGTTGELFF. CDR3 DNA sequence: TGTGCCAGCAGTGTAGCAGGGACCACCGGGGAGCTGTTTTTT. The J gene is TRBJ2-2, the V gene TRBV2, with D perhaps TRBD1 or TRBD2 (5 bases each). This CDR3 region has 14 residues. Germline loops: CDR1 SNHLY, CDR2 FYNNEI. Deletions cut 4 bases from V and 4 bases from J, with 10 bases between.

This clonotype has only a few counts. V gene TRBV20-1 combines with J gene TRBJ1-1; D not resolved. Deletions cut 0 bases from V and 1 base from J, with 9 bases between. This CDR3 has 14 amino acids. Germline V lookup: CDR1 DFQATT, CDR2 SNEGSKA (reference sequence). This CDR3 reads CSAREGTPNTEAFF. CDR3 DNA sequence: TGCAGTGCTAGAGAGGGCACCCCGAACACTGAAGCTTTCTTT.

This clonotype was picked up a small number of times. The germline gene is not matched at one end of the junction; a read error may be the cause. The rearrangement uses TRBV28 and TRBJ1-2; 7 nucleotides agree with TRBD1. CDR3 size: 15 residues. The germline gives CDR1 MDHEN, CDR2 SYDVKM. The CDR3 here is CASSRAGTVFYGYIF. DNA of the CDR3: TGTGCCAGCAGTCGTGCCGGGACAGTTTTCTATGGCTACATCTTC.

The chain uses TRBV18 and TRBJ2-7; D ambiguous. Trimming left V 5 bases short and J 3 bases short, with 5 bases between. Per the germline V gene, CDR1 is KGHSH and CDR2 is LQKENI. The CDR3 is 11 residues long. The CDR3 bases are TGTGCCAGCTCAGGTAACTACGAGCAGTACTTC. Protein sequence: CASSGNYEQYF.

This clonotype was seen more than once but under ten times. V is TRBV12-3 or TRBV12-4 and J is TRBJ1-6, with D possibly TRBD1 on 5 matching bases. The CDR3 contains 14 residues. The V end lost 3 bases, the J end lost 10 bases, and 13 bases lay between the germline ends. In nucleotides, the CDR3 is TGTGCCAGCAGTTTGGCGAAGGGGCCATCACCCCTCCACTTT. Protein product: CASSLAKGPSPLHF.

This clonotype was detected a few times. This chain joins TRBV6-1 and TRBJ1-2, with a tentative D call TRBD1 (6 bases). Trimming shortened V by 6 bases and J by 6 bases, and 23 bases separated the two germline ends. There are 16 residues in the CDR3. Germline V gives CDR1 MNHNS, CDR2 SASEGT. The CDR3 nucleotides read TGTGCCAGCAGACCAATACAGGGAGGGGGATCTCATGGCTACACCTTC. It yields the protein CASRPIQGGGSHGYTF.

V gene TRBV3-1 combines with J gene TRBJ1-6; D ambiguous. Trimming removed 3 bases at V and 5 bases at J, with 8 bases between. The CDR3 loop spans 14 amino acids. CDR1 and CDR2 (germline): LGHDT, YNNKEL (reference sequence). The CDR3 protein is CASSHRSDNSPLHF. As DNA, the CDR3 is TGTGCCAGCAGCCACAGGTCGGATAATTCACCCCTCCACTTT.

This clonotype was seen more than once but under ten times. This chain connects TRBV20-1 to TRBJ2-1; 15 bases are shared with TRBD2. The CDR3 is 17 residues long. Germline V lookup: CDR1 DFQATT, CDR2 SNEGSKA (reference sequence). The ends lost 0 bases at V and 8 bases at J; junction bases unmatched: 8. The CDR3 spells CSARERRTSGGVYEQFF. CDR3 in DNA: TGCAGTGCTAGAGAACGGCGGACTAGCGGGGGGGTGTATGAGCAGTTCTTC.

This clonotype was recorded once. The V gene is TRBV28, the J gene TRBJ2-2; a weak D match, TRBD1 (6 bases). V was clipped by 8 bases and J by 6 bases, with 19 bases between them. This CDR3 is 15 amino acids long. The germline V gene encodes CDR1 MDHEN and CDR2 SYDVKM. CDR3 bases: TGTGCCAGCCGCGGCCAGGGGTTGAGGGCCGGGGAGCTGTTTTTT. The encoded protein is CASRGQGLRAGELFF.

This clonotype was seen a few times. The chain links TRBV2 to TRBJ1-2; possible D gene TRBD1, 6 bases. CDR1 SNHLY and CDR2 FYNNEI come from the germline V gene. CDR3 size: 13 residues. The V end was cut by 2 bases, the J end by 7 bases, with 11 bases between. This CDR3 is CASSERGAGGYTF. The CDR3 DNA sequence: TGTGCCAGCAGTGAAAGGGGGGCCGGTGGCTACACCTTC.

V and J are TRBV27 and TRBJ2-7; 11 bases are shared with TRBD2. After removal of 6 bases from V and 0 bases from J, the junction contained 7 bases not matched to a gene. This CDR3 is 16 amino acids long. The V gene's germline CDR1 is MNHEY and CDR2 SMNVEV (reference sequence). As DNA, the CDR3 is TGTGCCAGCAGCAAACTAGCGGGGGTGGTCTCCTACGAGCAGTACTTC. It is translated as CASSKLAGVVSYEQYF.

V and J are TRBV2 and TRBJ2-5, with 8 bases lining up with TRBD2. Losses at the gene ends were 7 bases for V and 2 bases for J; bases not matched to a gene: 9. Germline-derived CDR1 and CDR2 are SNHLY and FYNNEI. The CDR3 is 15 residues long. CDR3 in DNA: TGTGCCAGCACTAAACGCGGGGGGCCACAAGAGACCCAGTACTTC. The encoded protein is CASTKRGGPQETQYF.

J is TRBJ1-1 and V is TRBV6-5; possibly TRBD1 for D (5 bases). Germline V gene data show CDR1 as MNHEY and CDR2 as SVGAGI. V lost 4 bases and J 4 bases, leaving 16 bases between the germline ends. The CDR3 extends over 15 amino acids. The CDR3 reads CASSSVGGLATEAFF. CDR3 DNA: TGTGCCAGCAGTTCCGTCGGGGGATTAGCCACTGAAGCTTTCTTT.

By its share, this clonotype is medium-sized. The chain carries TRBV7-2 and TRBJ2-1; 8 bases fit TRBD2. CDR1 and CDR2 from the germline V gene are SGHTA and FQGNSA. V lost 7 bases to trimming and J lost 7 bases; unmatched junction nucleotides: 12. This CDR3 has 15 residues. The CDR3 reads CASILAPGGANEQFF. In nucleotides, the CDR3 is TGTGCCAGCATCCTTGCTCCCGGGGGGGCGAATGAGCAGTTCTTC.

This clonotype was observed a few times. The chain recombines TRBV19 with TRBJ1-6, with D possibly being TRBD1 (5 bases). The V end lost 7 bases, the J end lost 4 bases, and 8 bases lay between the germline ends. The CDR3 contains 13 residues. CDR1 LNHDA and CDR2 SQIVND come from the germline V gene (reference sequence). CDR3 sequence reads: CASTPGYNSPLHF. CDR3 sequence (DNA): TGTGCCAGTACGCCAGGGTATAATTCACCCCTCCACTTT.

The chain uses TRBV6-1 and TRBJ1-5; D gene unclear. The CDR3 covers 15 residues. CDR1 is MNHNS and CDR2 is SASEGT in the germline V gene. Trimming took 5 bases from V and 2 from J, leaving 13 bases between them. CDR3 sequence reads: CASSPGTLGNQPQHF. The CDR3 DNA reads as TGTGCCAGCAGTCCCGGCACACTTGGCAATCAGCCCCAGCATTTT.

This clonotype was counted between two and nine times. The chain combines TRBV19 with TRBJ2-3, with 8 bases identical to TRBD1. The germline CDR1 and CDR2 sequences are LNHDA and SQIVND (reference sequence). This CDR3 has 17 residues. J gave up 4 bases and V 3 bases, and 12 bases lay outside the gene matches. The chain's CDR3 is CASSMQVAQGGSDTQYF. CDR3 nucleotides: TGTGCCAGTAGTATGCAAGTCGCACAGGGGGGCTCAGATACGCAGTATTTT.

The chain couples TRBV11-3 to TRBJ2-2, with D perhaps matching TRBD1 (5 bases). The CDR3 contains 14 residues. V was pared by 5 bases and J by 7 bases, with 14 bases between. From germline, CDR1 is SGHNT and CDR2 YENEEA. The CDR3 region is CASSAGFYLGELFF. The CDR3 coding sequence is TGTGCCAGCAGCGCAGGGTTTTACCTCGGGGAGCTGTTTTTT.

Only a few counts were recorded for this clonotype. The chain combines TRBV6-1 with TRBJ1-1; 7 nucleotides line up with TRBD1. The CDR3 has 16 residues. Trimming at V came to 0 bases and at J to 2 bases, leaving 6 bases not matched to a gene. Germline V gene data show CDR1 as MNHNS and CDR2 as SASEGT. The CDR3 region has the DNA TGTGCCAGCAGTGAAGCGGGTGGGACAGTCAACACTGAAGCTTTCTTT. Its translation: CASSEAGGTVNTEAFF.

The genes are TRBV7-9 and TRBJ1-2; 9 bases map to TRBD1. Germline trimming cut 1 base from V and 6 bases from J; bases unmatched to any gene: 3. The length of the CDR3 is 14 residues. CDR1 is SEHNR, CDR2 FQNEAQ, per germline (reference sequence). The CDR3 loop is CASSLGWTGDGYTF. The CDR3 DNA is TGTGCCAGCAGCTTAGGGTGGACAGGGGATGGCTACACCTTC.

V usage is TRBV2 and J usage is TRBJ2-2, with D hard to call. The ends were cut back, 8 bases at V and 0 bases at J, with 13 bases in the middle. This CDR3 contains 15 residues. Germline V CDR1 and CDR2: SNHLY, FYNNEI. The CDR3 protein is CASGDDNANTGELFF. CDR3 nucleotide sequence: TGTGCCAGCGGCGACGACAATGCGAACACCGGGGAGCTGTTTTTT.

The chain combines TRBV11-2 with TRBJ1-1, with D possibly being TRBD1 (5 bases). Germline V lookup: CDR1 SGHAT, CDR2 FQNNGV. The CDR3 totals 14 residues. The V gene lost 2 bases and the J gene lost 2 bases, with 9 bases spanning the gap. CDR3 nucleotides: TGTGCCAGCAGCTTAAGGGGTTACAACACTGAAGCTTTCTTT. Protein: CASSLRGYNTEAFF.

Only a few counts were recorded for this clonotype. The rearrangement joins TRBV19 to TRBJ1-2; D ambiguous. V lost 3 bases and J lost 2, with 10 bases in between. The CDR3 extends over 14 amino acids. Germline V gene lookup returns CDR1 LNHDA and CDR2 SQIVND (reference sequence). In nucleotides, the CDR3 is TGTGCCAGTAGTATGCGGAAGGAAAACTATGGCTACACCTTC. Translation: CASSMRKENYGYTF.

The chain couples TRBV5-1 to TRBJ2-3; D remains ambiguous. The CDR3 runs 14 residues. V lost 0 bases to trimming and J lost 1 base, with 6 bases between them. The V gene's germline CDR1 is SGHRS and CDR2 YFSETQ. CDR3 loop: CASSLGYRTDTQYF. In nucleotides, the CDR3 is TGCGCCAGCAGCTTGGGATACCGCACAGATACGCAGTATTTT.

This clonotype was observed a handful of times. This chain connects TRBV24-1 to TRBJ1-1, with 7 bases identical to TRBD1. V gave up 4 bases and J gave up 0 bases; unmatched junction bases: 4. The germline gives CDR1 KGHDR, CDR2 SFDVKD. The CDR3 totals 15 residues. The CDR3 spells CATSEMTGLNTEAFF. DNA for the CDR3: TGTGCCACCAGTGAAATGACAGGGCTGAACACTGAAGCTTTCTTT.

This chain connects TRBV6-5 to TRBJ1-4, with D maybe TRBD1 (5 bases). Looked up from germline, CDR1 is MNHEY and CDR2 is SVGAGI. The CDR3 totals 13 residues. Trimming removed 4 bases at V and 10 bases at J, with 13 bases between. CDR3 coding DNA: TGTGCCAGCAGTTTTGGGGCGCAAGGAAAACTGTTTTTT. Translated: CASSFGAQGKLFF.

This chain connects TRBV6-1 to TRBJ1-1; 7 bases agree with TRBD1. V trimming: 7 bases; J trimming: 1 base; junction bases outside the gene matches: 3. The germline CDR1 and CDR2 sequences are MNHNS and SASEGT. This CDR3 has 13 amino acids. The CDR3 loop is CASIRQGNTEAFF. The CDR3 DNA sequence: TGTGCCAGCATCCGACAGGGGAACACTGAAGCTTTCTTT.

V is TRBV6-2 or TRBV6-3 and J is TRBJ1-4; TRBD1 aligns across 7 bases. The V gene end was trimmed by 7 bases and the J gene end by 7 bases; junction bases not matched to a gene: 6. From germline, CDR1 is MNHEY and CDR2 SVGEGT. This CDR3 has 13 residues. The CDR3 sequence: CASTEGAGEKLFF. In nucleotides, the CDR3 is TGTGCCAGCACCGAGGGGGCCGGTGAAAAACTGTTTTTT.

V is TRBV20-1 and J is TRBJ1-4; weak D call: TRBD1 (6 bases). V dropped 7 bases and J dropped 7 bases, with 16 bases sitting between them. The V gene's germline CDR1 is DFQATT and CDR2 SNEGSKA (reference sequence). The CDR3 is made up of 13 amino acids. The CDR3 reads CSGKTGNSEKLFF. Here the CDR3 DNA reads TGCAGTGGGAAGACAGGAAACTCTGAAAAACTGTTTTTT.